This TCR beta chain was retrieved from a study of blood T cell repertoires in COVID-19. Across the whole study: T cells, B-cell-depleted T cells, or PBMCs provided the cDNA or gDNA that served as material.

Participants, about 18 to 90 years old, spanned under 25 US areas. Cohort placement rested on clinical history that participants reported themselves. Original processing notes: Using reference gene primer amplification, nucleated cell counts were estimated. Some clones are missing from TCRdb's copy, which holds only in-frame ones; the method was immunoSEQ multiplex PCR. V and J calls and clone size are those listed in that table; D and trimming were worked out from the DNA. This sample has approximately 270,000 clones; approximately 85% occur once, and the top ten carry 1.9%. V lost 0 bases and J 0 bases, leaving 20 bases between the germline ends. CDR3 size: 19 residues. Germline loops: CDR1 MNHNS, CDR2 SASEGT.

This clonotype was obtained from a woman between 45 and 65 years old who had recovered from COVID-19. Sequencing was carried out using PBMCs or T cells enriched from blood (not recorded which). The chain carries TRBV6-1 and TRBJ1-1; possible D gene TRBD1, 5 bases. The CDR3 DNA is TGTGCCAGCAGTGAAGCCGATCTTGGGGCCGTTTCCGTGAACACTGAAGCTTTCTTT. It codes for CASSEADLGAVSVNTEAFF.